This T cell receptor (beta chain) is drawn from a study of T cell responses to AZD1222 COVID-19 vaccine. Study findings and constraints: Breadth and depth of Spike-specific TCRs rose after two AZD1222 doses.

TCRdb keeps only in-frame clones here, not all; method: immunoSEQ multiplex PCR. In the table there are 100,000 to 150,000 clones, 80% to 90% of which are singletons. A remark on this clone: Its specificity is unknown.

CDR1 and CDR2 (germline): LGHDT, YNNKEL (reference sequence). Losses at the gene ends were 3 bases for V and 5 bases for J; bases not matched to a gene: 8. This CDR3 is 15 amino acids long. The source is an adult in good health. The sequencing used peripheral blood, collected on day 0 of AZD1222 vaccination. The chain is built from TRBV3-1 (or the pseudogene TRBV3-2) and TRBJ2-7; 9 bases fit TRBD1. CDR3 DNA: TGTGCCAGCAGCCACAACACAGGGGGCATCGACGAGCAGTACTTC. Its protein product is CASSHNTGGIDEQYF.